A selection of T cell receptor beta chains follows, all from one sample in a study of cytomegalovirus exposure and HLA in healthy donors. Assay: immunoSEQ multiplex PCR; the TCRdb copy retains only in-frame clones and omits some. The table has approximately 120,000 clones, 90% to 95% seen once; the top ten hold 1% to 1.5%. What was sequenced was PBMCs. These receptors originate from a young woman in good health and CMV-seronegative. CDR3s include the opening cysteine and the closing phenylalanine or tryptophan. D genes are given only for firm matches. Size tells how often a clone was seen (once, few, many) or the class of an expanded clone, and some rows leave it out.

>16|.|TRBV9|TRBD1|TRBJ2-3
TGTGCCAGCAGCGTAGCCGCGACAGGGGGCACAGATACGCAGTATTTT
CASSVAATGGTDTQYF
>14|once|TRBV5-4|TRBD1|TRBJ1-2
TGTGCCAGCAGCTTGGCCGGACAGGACTATGGCTACACCTTC
CASSLAGQDYGYTF
>18|once|TRBV9|TRBD2|TRBJ2-1
TGTGCCAGCAGCGACCCCTCGACTAGCGGGAGGGTTTACAATGAGCAGTTCTTC
CASSDPSTSGRVYNEQFF
>16|.|TRBV7-8|TRBD2|TRBJ2-5
TGTGCCAGCAGCCTAAATGGACTAGCGGCTCAAGAGACCCAGTACTTC
CASSLNGLAAQETQYF
>13|.|TRBV7-9|.|TRBJ2-3
TGTGCCAGCAGCCCACGGGAAAGAGATACGCAGTATTTT
CASSPRERDTQYF
>13|once|TRBV29-1|TRBD1|TRBJ2-2
TGCAGCGTCTTGGACAGGGGGACCGGGGAGCTGTTTTTT
CSVLDRGTGELFF
>13|few|TRBV18|.|TRBJ1-1
TGTGCCAGCTCACCACAGGGGGACACTGAAGCTTTCTTT
CASSPQGDTEAFF
>12|.|TRBV30|.|TRBJ1-1
TGTGCCTGGGGGGGCCTGGGGACTGAAGCTTTCTTT
CAWGGLGTEAFF
>15|.|TRBV7-9|.|TRBJ1-3
TGTGCCAGCAGTTATTCTACCGGGACAGGAAACACCATATATTTT
CASSYSTGTGNTIYF
>15|.|TRBV2|TRBD1|TRBJ2-7
TGTGCCAGCAGTGATAGTAACAGGGGTCTCTACGAGCAGTACTTC
CASSDSNRGLYEQYF
>14|once|TRBV28|TRBD1|TRBJ2-7
TGTGCCAGCACCTCGGGGACAGGGACCCACGAGCAGTACTTC
CASTSGTGTHEQYF
>13|.|TRBV6-6|.|TRBJ1-1
TGTGCCAGCAGTTCCACGGGGGTAACTGAAGCTTTCTTT
CASSSTGVTEAFF
>14|.|TRBV27|.|TRBJ1-6
TGTGCCAGCAGTCCTAGACCCTATAATTCACCCCTCCACTTT
CASSPRPYNSPLHF
>14|.|TRBV2|.|TRBJ1-1
TGTGCCAGCAAATCACAGGGTATGAACACTGAAGCTTTCTTT
CASKSQGMNTEAFF
>14|.|TRBV5-1|.|TRBJ2-7
TGCGCCAGCAGCGCAACCTCAGGGTACCACGAGCAGTACTTC
CASSATSGYHEQYF
>15|.|TRBV7-9|.|TRBJ1-3
TGTGCCAGCAGCCCTACAGGACGAGGTGGAAACACCATATATTTT
CASSPTGRGGNTIYF
>15|.|TRBV5-6|TRBD2|TRBJ2-5
TGTGCCAGCAGCGGCGATAGCGGGGGGCAAGAGACCCAGTACTTC
CASSGDSGGQETQYF
>16|.|TRBV2|TRBD1|TRBJ2-7
TGTGCCAGCAGTGAATACGGGACAGGAGCTTCCTACGAGCAGTACTTC
CASSEYGTGASYEQYF
>12|.|TRBV28|.|TRBJ1-2
TGTGCCAGCAGTTTAACGAGTTATGGCTACACCTTC
CASSLTSYGYTF
>15|.|TRBV5-1|.|TRBJ2-3
TGCGCCAGCAGCTCGTCAGGGGCCTTCACAGATACGCAGTATTTT
CASSSSGAFTDTQYF
>18|.|TRBV18|TRBD2|TRBJ2-1
TGTGCCAGCTCCCTTCGGACTAGCGGGACCTTCTCCTACAATGAGCAGTTCTTC
CASSLRTSGTFSYNEQFF
>14|once|TRBV5-1|TRBD1|TRBJ1-5
TGCGCCAGCAGCTTGTCGCCAGGGGGTCAGCCCCAGCATTTT
CASSLSPGGQPQHF
>15|.|TRBV7-6|.|TRBJ1-1
TGTGCCAGCAGCTTAGGAGGAGGTCGGGCCACTGAAGCTTTCTTT
CASSLGGGRATEAFF
>15|once|TRBV28|.|TRBJ2-3
TGTGCCAGCAGTTCTGGTAGCCAAAGCACAGATACGCAGTATTTT
CASSSGSQSTDTQYF
>15|.|TRBV9|.|TRBJ2-1
TGTGCCAGCAGCGTTCAGGGGGGCTCCTACAATGAGCAGTTCTTC
CASSVQGGSYNEQFF
>12|once|TRBV30|TRBD1|TRBJ2-1
TGTGCCTGGACTAAGGGGGCGAATGAGCAGTTCTTC
CAWTKGANEQFF
>17|.|TRBV1|.|TRBJ2-3
TGCACCAGCAGCCAAGGAACTAGCGGGTGGGACACAGATACGCAGTATTTT
CTSSQGTSGWDTDTQYF
>15|.|TRBV7-9|.|TRBJ1-2
TGTGCCGTCCGGGCAGGGCAGAGCCCTAACTATGGCTACACCTTC
CAVRAGQSPNYGYTF
>14|.|TRBV2|.|TRBJ1-5
TGTGCCAGCACCAGGGGCCCTAGCAATCAGCCCCAGCATTTT
CASTRGPSNQPQHF
>16|.|TRBV19|.|TRBJ2-4
TGTGCCAGTACCGATACAGGATCTCTAGCCAAAAACATTCAGTACTTC
CASTDTGSLAKNIQYF
>15|.|TRBV7-3|.|TRBJ2-7
TGTGCCAGCAGCTTAGCAGCGGCTAGCTCCTACGAGCAGTACTTC
CASSLAAASSYEQYF
>14|once|TRBV15|.|TRBJ2-3
TGTGCCACCAGCAGAGAAGCAACCACAGATACGCAGTATTTT
CATSREATTDTQYF
>14|.|TRBV5-4|.|TRBJ2-2
TGTGCCAGCAGCTTGGAACCCGGGATCAGGGAGCTGTTTTTT
CASSLEPGIRELFF
>15|.|TRBV4-1|TRBD1|TRBJ2-1
TGCGCCAGCAGCCAAGCCAACCGACAGGGAGATGAGCAGTTCTTC
CASSQANRQGDEQFF
>11|few|TRBV2|.|TRBJ1-1
TGTGCCAGCAGTGGGCTAGTTGAAGCTTTCTTT
CASSGLVEAFF
>16|once|TRBV5-1|.|TRBJ2-6
TGCGCCAGCAGCTTGGGCACAGCCTCTGGGGCCAACGTCCTGACTTTC
CASSLGTASGANVLTF
>15|.|TRBV5-1|TRBD2|TRBJ2-1
TGCGCCAGCACTACCGGGACTAGCGTACACAATGAGCAGTTCTTC
CASTTGTSVHNEQFF
>11|.|TRBV5-1|.|TRBJ2-3
TGCGCCACCCGGGGGACGGATACGCAGTATTTT
CATRGTDTQYF
>16|.|TRBV28|.|TRBJ2-7
TGTGCCAGCAGTTTAAGGGGGGGGCGCCCCTCCTACGAGCAGTACTTC
CASSLRGGRPSYEQYF
>15|.|TRBV2|TRBD2|TRBJ2-7
TGTGCCAGCAGGGAATTCGGGGGGGCATCCTACGAGCAGTACTTC
CASREFGGASYEQYF
>16|.|TRBV7-3|TRBD2|TRBJ2-1
TGTGCCAGCAGCCCGTTAGCGGGAGGGCTCTACAATGAGCAGTTCTTC
CASSPLAGGLYNEQFF
>17|.|TRBV2|.|TRBJ1-6
TGTGCCAGCAGTGAATCGGGGGGGGCGACCTATAATTCACCCCTCCACTTT
CASSESGGATYNSPLHF
>13|.|TRBV30|.|TRBJ2-7
TGTGCCTCCCGTGGGCAGGGGTCCTACGAGCAGTACTTC
CASRGQGSYEQYF
>15|.|TRBV7-2|.|TRBJ1-2
TGTGCCAGCAGCGCGGGTCCAGGTACGTGGGATGGCTACACCTTC
CASSAGPGTWDGYTF
>12|.|TRBV19|.|TRBJ2-1
TGTGCCAGTAGTGGGCAGTACAATGAGCAGTTCTTC
CASSGQYNEQFF
>15|.|TRBV2|.|TRBJ2-7
TGTGCCAGCAGTGAATTCGCAGGGGAAGCGGACGAGCAGTACTTC
CASSEFAGEADEQYF
>13|.|TRBV4-2|.|TRBJ1-4
TGTGCCAGCAGCCAAGGGTCGGGGGGTAGATTGTTTTTT
CASSQGSGGRLFF
>18|.|TRBV7-3|.|TRBJ2-5
TGTGCCAGCAGCTTAAACCCCGGGGGGCCGACTGGCCAAGAGACCCAGTACTTC
CASSLNPGGPTGQETQYF
>14|.|TRBV4-2|.|TRBJ2-5
TGTGCCAGCAGTCCCGGTGGAGCGGGAGAGACCCAGTACTTC
CASSPGGAGETQYF
>14|.|TRBV6-1|.|TRBJ1-3
TGTGCCAGCAGTGCAGGAAACTCTGGAAACACCATATATTTT
CASSAGNSGNTIYF